This TCR beta chain was sequenced during a study of cytomegalovirus exposure and HLA in healthy donors. This PCR relied on a set of 60 Vbeta primers and 13 Jbeta primers. The protocol was immunoSEQ multiplex PCR, while the TCRdb copy is restricted to in-frame clones and leaves out a portion. The table lists about 200,000 clones, 80% to 90% of them singletons. There are 15 residues in the CDR3. Germline V gene sequence: CDR1 SGHDT, CDR2 YYEEEE. After removal of 1 base from V and 10 bases from J, the junction contained 10 bases not matched to a gene. The rearrangement joins TRBV5-6 to TRBJ2-3, with TRBD1 matching 9 bases. This TCR came from a man younger than 40 in good health and CMV-seronegative. Sequenced input: PBMCs. The CDR3 DNA reads as TGTGCCAGCAGCTTGTGGATCGGGACAGGGTATTCGCAGTATTTT. This gives the protein CASSLWIGTGYSQYF. The whole variable domain, filled in from reference TRBV5-6 and TRBJ2-3, reads DAGVTQSPTHLIKTRGQQVTLRCSPKSGHDTVSWYQQALGQGPQFIFQYYEEEERQRGNFPDRFSGHQFPNYSSELNVNALLLGDSALYLCASSLWIGTGYSQYFGPGTRLTVL.